Below, one T cell receptor (beta chain) is given with its context. The antigen remains undetermined. TCRdb itself ran the RACE reads through MiXCR, one entry per CDR3 protein. The data show around 76,000 distinct CDR3 sequences, approximately 10% seen once. This sample is drawn from a study of human T cells and chemical hapten exposure. Turning to the study itself: For sensitization, 2% DPC was applied to a roughly 2 cm by roughly 2 cm patch of upper inner arm skin. Study-level points and caveats: TCRs at a frequency above 1 in 1000 stayed unchanged with DPC sensitization.

With 2 bases removed from V and 0 bases from J, the gap between germline ends came to 8 bases. Looked up from germline, CDR1 is SEHNR and CDR2 is FQNEAQ (reference sequence). This CDR3 has 14 residues. Time point of the sample: patch test 1, 2 weeks after DPC sensitization. The treatment: therapeutic diphenylcyclopropenone sensitization with weekly scalp DPC. The J gene is TRBJ2-7, the V gene TRBV7-9; D not certain. The receptor's source is a woman aged 60 to 75 with alopecia areata. Some clones in this sample may be carry-over from other donors' samples. The specimen was whole blood, collected in connection with sensitization to the hapten diphenylcyclopropenone (DPC). CDR3 in DNA: TGTGCCAGCAGCTTACTCCCCAACTCCTACGAGCAGTACTTC. Translating gives CASSLLPNSYEQYF.